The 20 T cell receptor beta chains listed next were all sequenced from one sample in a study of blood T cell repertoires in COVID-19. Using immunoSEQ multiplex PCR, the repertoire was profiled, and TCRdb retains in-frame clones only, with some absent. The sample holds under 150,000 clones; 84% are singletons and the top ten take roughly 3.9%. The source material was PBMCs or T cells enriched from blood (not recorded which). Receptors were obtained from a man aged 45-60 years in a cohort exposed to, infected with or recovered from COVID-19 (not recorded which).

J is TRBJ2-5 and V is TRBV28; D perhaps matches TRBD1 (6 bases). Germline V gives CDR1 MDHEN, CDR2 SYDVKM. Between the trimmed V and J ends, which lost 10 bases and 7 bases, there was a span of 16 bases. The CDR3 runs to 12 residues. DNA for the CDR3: TGTGCCACGGGAACAGGGACCCGGACCCAGTACTTC. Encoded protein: CATGTGTRTQYF. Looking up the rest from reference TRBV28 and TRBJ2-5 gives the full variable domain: DVKVTQSSRYLVKRTGEKVFLECVQDMDHENMFWYRQDPGLGLRLIYFSYDVKMKEKGDIPEGYSVSREKKERFSLILESASTNQTSMYLCATGTGTRTQYFGPGTRLLVL.

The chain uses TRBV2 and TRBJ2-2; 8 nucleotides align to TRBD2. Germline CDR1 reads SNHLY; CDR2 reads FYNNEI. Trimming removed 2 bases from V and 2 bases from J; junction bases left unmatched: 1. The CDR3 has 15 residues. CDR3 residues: CASSEIAGNTGELFF. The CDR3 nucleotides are TGTGCCAGCAGTGAAATAGCGGGAAACACCGGGGAGCTGTTTTTT.

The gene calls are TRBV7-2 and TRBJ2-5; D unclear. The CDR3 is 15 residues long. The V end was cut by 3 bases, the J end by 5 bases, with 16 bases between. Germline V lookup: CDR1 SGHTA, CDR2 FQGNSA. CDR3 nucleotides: TGTGCCAGCAGCTTGATCGTGGGCAAGCCGGAGACCCAGTACTTC. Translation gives CASSLIVGKPETQYF.

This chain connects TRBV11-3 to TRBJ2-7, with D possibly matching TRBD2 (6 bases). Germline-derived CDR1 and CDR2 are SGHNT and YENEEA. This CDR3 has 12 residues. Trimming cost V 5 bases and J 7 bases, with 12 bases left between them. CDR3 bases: TGTGCCAGCAGCGATGGAGGGTGGGAGCAGTACTTC. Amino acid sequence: CASSDGGWEQYF.

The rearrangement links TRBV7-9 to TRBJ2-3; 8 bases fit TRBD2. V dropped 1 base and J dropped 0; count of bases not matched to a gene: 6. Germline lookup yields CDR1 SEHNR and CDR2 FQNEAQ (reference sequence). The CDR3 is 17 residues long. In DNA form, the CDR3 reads TGTGCCAGCAGCTTAGGCTTAGCGGGGACTAGCACAGATACGCAGTATTTT. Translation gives CASSLGLAGTSTDTQYF.

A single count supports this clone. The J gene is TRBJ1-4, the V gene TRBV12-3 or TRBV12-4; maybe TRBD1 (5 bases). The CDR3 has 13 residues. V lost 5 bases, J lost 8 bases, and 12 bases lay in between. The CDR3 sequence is CASSPGGVEKLFF. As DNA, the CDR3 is TGTGCCAGCAGTCCGGGAGGGGTAGAAAAACTGTTTTTT.

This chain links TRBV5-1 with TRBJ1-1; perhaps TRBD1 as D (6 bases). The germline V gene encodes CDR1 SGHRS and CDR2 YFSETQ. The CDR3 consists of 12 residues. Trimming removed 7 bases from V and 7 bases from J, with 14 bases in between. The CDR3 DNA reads TGCGCCAGCCGCCGGGACACAGGTGAAGCTTTCTTT. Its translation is CASRRDTGEAFF.

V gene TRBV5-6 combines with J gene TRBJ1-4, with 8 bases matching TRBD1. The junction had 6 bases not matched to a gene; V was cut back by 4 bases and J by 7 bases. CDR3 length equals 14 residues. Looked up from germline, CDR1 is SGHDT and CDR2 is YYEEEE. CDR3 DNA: TGTGCCAGCAGCCCAGGGGGCAGGTTTGAAAAACTGTTTTTT. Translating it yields CASSPGGRFEKLFF.

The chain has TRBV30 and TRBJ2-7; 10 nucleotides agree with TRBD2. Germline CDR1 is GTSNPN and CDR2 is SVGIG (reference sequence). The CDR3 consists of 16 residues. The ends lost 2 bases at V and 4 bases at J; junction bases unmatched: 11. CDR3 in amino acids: CAWSKAVAGGLYEQYF. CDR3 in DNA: TGTGCCTGGAGTAAGGCGGTAGCGGGGGGTTTATACGAGCAGTACTTC.

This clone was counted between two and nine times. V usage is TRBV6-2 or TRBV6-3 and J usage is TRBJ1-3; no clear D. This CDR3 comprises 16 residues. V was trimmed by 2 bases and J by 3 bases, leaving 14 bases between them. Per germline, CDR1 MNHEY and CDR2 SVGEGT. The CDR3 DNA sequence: TGTGCCAGCAGTTACAGGACGGCGCGGGATGGAAACACCATATATTTT. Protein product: CASSYRTARDGNTIYF.

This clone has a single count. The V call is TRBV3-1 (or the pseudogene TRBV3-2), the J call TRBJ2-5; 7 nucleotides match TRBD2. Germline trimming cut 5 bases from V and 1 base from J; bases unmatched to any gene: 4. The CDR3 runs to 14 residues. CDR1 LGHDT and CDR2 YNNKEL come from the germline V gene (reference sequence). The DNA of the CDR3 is TGTGCCAGCAGCGAGCGGGGCCCCCAAGAGACCCAGTACTTC. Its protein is CASSERGPQETQYF.

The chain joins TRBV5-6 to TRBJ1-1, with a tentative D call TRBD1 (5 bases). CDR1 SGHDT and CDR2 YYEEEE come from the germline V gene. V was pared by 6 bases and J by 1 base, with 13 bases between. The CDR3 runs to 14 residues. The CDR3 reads CASTRLRGNTEAFF. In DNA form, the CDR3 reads TGTGCCAGCACCCGACTTAGGGGGAACACTGAAGCTTTCTTT.

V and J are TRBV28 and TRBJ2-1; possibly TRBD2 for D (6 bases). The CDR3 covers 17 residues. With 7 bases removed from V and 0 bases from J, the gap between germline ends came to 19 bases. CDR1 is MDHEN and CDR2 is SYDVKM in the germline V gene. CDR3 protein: CASNKGTGISSYNEQFF. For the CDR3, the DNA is TGTGCCAGCAACAAAGGGACTGGAATAAGCTCCTACAATGAGCAGTTCTTC.

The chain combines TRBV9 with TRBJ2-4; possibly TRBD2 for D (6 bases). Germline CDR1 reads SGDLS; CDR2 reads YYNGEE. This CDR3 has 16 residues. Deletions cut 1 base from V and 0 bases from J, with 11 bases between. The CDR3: CASSVSEGLAKNIQYF. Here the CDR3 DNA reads TGTGCCAGCAGCGTAAGTGAGGGACTAGCCAAAAACATTCAGTACTTC.

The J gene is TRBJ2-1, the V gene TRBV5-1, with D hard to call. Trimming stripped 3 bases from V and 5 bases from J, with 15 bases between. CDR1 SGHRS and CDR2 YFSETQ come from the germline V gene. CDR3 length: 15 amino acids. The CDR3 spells CASSSNSLSNNEQFF. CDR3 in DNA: TGCGCCAGCAGCTCCAACTCTTTGTCCAACAATGAGCAGTTCTTC.

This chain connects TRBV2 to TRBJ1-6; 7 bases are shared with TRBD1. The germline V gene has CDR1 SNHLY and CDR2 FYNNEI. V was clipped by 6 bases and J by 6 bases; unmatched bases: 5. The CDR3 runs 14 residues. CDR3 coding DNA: TGTGCCAGCAGCGCGGGACAGACTAATTCACCCCTCCACTTT. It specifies CASSAGQTNSPLHF. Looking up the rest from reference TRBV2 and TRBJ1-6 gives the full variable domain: EPEVTQTPSHQVTQMGQEVILRCVPISNHLYFYWYRQILGQKVEFLVSFYNNEISEKSEIFDDQFSVERPDGSNFTLKIRSTKLEDSAMYFCASSAGQTNSPLHFGNGTRLTVT.

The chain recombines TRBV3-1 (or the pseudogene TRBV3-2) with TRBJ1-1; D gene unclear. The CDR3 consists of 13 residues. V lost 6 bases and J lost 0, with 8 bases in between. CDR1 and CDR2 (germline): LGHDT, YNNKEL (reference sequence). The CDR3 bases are TGTGCCAGCAGTTCCGTAATGAACACTGAAGCTTTCTTT. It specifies CASSSVMNTEAFF.

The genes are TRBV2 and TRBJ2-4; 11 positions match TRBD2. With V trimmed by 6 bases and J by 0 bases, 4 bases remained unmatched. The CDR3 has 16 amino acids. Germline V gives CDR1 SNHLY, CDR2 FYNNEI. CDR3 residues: CASRGTSGIAKNIQYF. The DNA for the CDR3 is TGTGCCAGCAGAGGGACTAGCGGCATAGCCAAAAACATTCAGTACTTC.

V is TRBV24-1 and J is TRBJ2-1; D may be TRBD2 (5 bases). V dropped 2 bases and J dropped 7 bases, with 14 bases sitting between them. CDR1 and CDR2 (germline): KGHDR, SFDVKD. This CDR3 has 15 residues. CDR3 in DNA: TGTGCCACCAGTGATTCCCAGCCAGCGGAGAATGAGCAGTTCTTC. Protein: CATSDSQPAENEQFF.

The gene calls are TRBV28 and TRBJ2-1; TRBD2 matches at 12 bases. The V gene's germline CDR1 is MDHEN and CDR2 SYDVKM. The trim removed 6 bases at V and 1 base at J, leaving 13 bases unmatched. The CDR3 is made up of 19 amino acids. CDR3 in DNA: TGTGCCAGCAGCAACTCCGGACTAGCGGGGACCGGGTCCTACAATGAGCAGTTCTTC. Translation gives CASSNSGLAGTGSYNEQFF.